A selection of T cell receptor beta chains follows, all from one sample in a study of T cell responses to AZD1222 COVID-19 vaccine. Profiling relied on immunoSEQ multiplex PCR, and the TCRdb table lists in-frame clones only, not all of them. This sample has approximately 140,000 clones, with about 88% found just once. This sample comprised peripheral blood, obtained on day 0 of AZD1222 vaccination. The receptors shown here come from an adult in good health. CDR3s leave out the opening cysteine and the closing phenylalanine or tryptophan. A D gene is named only where the DNA matches it firmly.

D gene: -
J gene: TRBJ1-2
V gene: TRBV28
CDR3 protein: ASSINAYGYT

D gene: -
J gene: TRBJ1-5
V gene: TRBV7-6
CDR3 protein: ASSFSGSNQPQH

D gene: -
J gene: TRBJ1-6
V gene: TRBV7-2
CDR3 protein: ASSLERNSPLH

D gene: TRBD1
J gene: TRBJ1-4
V gene: TRBV4-1
CDR3 protein: ASSPSRDRYNEKLF

D gene: -
J gene: TRBJ1-2
V gene: TRBV7-3
CDR3 protein: ASSLTGSGDYGYT

D gene: -
J gene: TRBJ1-3
V gene: TRBV3-1/TRBV3-2
CDR3 protein: ASSPGRTRGNTIY

D gene: TRBD1
J gene: TRBJ2-7
V gene: TRBV25-1
CDR3 protein: ASSESTGAKYEQY

D gene: -
J gene: TRBJ1-4
V gene: TRBV19
CDR3 protein: ASSRNEKLF

D gene: -
J gene: TRBJ1-5
V gene: TRBV28
CDR3 protein: ASSLIMRGISNQPQH

D gene: TRBD1
J gene: TRBJ1-1
V gene: TRBV6-4
CDR3 protein: ASSESSGTGLY

D gene: TRBD2
J gene: TRBJ2-3
V gene: TRBV5-1
CDR3 protein: ASSLEASGDTQY

D gene: -
J gene: TRBJ1-1
V gene: TRBV2
CDR3 protein: ASKPGGKNTEAF

D gene: TRBD1
J gene: TRBJ2-3
V gene: TRBV4-2
CDR3 protein: ASSQGPGQGITSTDTQY

D gene: TRBD1
J gene: TRBJ1-1
V gene: TRBV5-1
CDR3 protein: ASSLGTVTKNTEAF

D gene: -
J gene: TRBJ2-2
V gene: TRBV21-1
CDR3 protein: ASSATGTGNTGELF

D gene: -
J gene: TRBJ2-1
V gene: TRBV4-2
CDR3 protein: ASSPRAASYNEQF

D gene: TRBD1
J gene: TRBJ1-5
V gene: TRBV19
CDR3 protein: ASSETGNNQPQH

D gene: -
J gene: TRBJ2-1
V gene: TRBV5-4
CDR3 protein: ASSLEGREQF

D gene: -
J gene: TRBJ2-7
V gene: TRBV19
CDR3 protein: ASSSTGTHTYEQY

D gene: TRBD2
J gene: TRBJ2-7
V gene: TRBV11-2
CDR3 protein: ASSLVRGRAYEQY

D gene: -
J gene: TRBJ1-2
V gene: TRBV6-5
CDR3 protein: ASRNFPGGYT

D gene: TRBD1
J gene: TRBJ1-1
V gene: TRBV11-2
CDR3 protein: ASSFTGGATEAF

D gene: -
J gene: TRBJ2-7
V gene: TRBV6-2/TRBV6-3
CDR3 protein: ASSARQNTYEQY

D gene: TRBD1
J gene: TRBJ2-5
V gene: TRBV5-1
CDR3 protein: ASSLGGTGSWTQY

D gene: -
J gene: TRBJ2-3
V gene: TRBV7-2
CDR3 protein: ASSGGAPRLFTDTQY

D gene: -
J gene: TRBJ2-3
V gene: TRBV12-5
CDR3 protein: ASGSGQSRTDTQY

D gene: TRBD1
J gene: TRBJ2-3
V gene: TRBV10-1
CDR3 protein: ASSDFLDRLSPDTQY

D gene: -
J gene: TRBJ2-5
V gene: TRBV12-3/TRBV12-4
CDR3 protein: ASSYWETQY

D gene: -
J gene: TRBJ2-1
V gene: TRBV9
CDR3 protein: ASSVGDRYEQF

D gene: TRBD1
J gene: TRBJ2-7
V gene: TRBV18
CDR3 protein: ASSKNRDRLYEQY

D gene: -
J gene: TRBJ1-1
V gene: TRBV5-4
CDR3 protein: ASSLESWDTEAF

D gene: -
J gene: TRBJ2-1
V gene: TRBV6-2/TRBV6-3
CDR3 protein: ASSGRARQSYNEQF

D gene: TRBD1
J gene: TRBJ1-2
V gene: TRBV24-1
CDR3 protein: ATSDAQGRYGYT

D gene: -
J gene: TRBJ2-2
V gene: TRBV7-2
CDR3 protein: ASSSSVTLNTGELF